Detailed here is one T cell receptor (beta chain). This CDR3 comprises 16 residues. V was pared by 4 bases and J by 0 bases, with 12 bases between. Germline CDR1 is LNHDA and CDR2 is SQIVND (reference sequence). This entry is derived from a study of regulatory T cells in long-lasting Graves disease. Investigators prepared the TCR beta libraries by applying iRepertoire HTBI primers and Arm-PCR of CDR3 regions. Via MiXCR, TCRdb re-called the multiplex PCR reads, giving one row per CDR3 protein. Of some 370,000 distinct CDR3 sequences listed, 12% were seen once; the top ten hold over 15%. Time point denoted: newly diagnosed GD, antithyroid drugs for less than 3 months. Extracted RNA from PBMCs served as the source of the TCR library. The data also belong to a second study, concerning T cells in Graves' hyperthyroidism and ophthalmopathy.

The sequence derives from a woman under 30 with Graves disease. V usage is TRBV19 and J usage is TRBJ1-4; D call uncertain. Sequenced material: peripheral blood mononuclear cells (PBMCs), taken at new diagnosis, from a patient treated with antithyroid drugs. CDR3 region: CASSTRTEATNEKLFF. The CDR3 region has the DNA TGTGCCAGTAGTACCCGGACCGAAGCAACTAATGAAAAACTGTTTTTT.